This TCR beta chain derives from a study of CD8 T cells in Susac syndrome. When the RNA was reverse transcribed, random hexamers were used with an input of roughly 0.45 to 1 ug. By means of immunoSEQ multiplex PCR, TCR beta CDR3 spanning 54 Vbeta and 13 Jbeta underwent amplification. TCRdb itself ran the immunoSEQ multiplex PCR reads through MiXCR, one entry per CDR3 protein. The sample holds over 130,000 distinct CDR3 sequences, roughly 94% seen once. The germline V gene has CDR1 MDHEN and CDR2 SYDVKM. V lost 2 bases, J lost 4 bases, and 5 bases lay in between. The CDR3 extends over 12 amino acids. In its sample, this clonotype was seen a few times. CD8+ and CD4+ T cells taken from blood had their TCR beta sequenced. All included Susac syndrome patients satisfied recently defined diagnostic criteria for definite or probable disease.

This TCR derives from a human donor with Susac syndrome. Specimen: CD4+ T cells from PBMCs. The V and J genes are TRBV28 and TRBJ1-2, with D uncertain. CDR3 sequence (DNA): TGTGCCAGCAGTTTAGGGGTCTATGGCTACACCTTC. Protein: CASSLGVYGYTF.